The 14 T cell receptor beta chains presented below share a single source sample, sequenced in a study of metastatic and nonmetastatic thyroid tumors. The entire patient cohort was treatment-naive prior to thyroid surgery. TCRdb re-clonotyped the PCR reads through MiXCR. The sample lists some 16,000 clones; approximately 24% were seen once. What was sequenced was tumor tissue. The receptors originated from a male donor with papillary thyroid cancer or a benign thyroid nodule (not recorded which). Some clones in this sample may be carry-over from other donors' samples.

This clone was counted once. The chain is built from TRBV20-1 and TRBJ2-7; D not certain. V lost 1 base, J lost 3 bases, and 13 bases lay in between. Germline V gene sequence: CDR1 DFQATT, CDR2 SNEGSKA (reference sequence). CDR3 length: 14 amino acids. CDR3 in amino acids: CSARAHGLVYEQYF. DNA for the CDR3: TGCAGTGCTAGAGCCCACGGCCTAGTCTACGAGCAGTACTTC.

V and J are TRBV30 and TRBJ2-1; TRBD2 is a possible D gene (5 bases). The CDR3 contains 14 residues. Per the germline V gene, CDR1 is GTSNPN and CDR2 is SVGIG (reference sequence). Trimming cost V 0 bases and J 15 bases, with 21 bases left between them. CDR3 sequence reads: CAWSVLRGYSGLFF. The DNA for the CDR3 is TGTGCCTGGAGTGTACTTCGGGGATACAGTGGGCTGTTCTTC.

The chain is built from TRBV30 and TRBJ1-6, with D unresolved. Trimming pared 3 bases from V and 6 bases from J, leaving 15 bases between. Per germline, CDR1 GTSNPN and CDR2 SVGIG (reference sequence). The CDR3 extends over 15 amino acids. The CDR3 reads CAWRAQENVNSPLHF. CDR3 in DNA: TGTGCCTGGAGGGCCCAGGAAAACGTTAATTCACCCCTCCACTTT.

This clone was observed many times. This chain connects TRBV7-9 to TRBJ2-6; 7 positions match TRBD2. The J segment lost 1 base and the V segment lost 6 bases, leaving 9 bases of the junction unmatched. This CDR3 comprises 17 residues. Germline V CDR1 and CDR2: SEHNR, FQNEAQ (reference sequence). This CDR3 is CASRPGTTLSGANVLTF. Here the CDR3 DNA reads TGTGCCAGCAGACCCGGGACTACCCTATCTGGGGCCAACGTCCTGACTTTC.

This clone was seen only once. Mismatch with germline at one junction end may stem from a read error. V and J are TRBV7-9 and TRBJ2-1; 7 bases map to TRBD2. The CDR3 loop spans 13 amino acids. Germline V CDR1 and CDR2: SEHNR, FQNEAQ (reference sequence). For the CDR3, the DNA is TGTGCCAACAGCTTAAGCGGGACCGATGAGCAATTCTTC. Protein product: CANSLSGTDEQFF.

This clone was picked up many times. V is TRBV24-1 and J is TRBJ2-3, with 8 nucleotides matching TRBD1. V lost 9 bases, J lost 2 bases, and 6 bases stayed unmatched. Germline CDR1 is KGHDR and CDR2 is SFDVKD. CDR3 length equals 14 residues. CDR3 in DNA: TGTGCCACCGGACAGGGAACCAACACAGATACGCAGTATTTT. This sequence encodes CATGQGTNTDTQYF.

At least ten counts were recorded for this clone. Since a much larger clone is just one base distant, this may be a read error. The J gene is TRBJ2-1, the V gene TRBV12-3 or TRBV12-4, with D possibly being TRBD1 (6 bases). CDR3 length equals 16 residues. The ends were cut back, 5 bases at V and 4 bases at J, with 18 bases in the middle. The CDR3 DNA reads TGTGCCAGCAGTCCTGACGTACAGGGACCTTACAATGAGCAGTTCTTC. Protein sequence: CASSPDVQGPYNEQFF.

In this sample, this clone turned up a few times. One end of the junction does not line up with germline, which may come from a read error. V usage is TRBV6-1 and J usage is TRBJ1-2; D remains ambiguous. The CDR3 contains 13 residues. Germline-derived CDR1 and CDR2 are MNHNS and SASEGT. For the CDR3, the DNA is TGTGCCAGCGGCCCCGTCCCCAACTATGGCTACGCCTTC. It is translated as CASGPVPNYGYAF.

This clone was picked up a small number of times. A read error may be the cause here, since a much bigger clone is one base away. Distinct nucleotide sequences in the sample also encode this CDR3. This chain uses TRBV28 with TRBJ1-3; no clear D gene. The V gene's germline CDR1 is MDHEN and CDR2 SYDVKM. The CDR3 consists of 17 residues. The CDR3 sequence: CASSFLPAEISGNTIYF. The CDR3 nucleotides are TGTGCCAGCAGTTTTCTCCCTGCCGAAATCTCTGGGAACACCATATATTTT. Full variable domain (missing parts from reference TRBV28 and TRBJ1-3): DVKVTQSSRYLVKRTGEKVFLECVQDMDHENMFWYRQDPGLGLRLIYFSYDVKMKEKGDIPEGYSVSREKKERFSLILESASTNQTSMYLCASSFLPAEISGNTIYFGEGSWLTVV.

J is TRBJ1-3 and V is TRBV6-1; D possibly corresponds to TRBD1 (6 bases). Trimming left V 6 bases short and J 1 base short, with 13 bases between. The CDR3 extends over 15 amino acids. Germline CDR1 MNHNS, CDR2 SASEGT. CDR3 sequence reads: CASSRDRTSGNTIYF. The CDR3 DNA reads TGTGCCAGCAGCCGCGACAGGACATCTGGAAACACCATATATTTT.

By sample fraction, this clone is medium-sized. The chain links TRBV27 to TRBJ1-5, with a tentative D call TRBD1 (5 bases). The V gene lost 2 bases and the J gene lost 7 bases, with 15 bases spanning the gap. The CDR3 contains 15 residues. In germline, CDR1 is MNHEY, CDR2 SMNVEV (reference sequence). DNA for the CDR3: TGTGCCAGCAGTTTAAACCCTCCAGGGCGACAGCCCCAGCATTTT. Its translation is CASSLNPPGRQPQHF.

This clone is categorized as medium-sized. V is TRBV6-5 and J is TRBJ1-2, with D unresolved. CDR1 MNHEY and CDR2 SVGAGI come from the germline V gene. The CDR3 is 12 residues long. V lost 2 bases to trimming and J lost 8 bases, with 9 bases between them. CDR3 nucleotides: TGTGCCAGCAGTTACAGGCGTGGGGGCTACACCTTC. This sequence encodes CASSYRRGGYTF.

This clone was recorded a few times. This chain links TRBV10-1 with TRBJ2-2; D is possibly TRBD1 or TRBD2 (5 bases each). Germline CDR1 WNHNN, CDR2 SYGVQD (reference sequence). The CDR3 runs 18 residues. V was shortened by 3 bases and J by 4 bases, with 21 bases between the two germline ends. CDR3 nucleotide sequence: TGCGCCAGCAGTGACTTATTCGTTTATGTAGGGACCACCGGGGAGCTGTTTTTT. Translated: CASSDLFVYVGTTGELFF.

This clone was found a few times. The CDR3, as DNA: TGTGCCAGCAGTTTAGGGGAAACGCCTAATGAAAAACTGTTTTTT. Protein: CASSLGETPNEKLFF. The genes are TRBV27 and TRBJ1-4; D remains ambiguous. The germline V gene encodes CDR1 MNHEY and CDR2 SMNVEV (reference sequence). The V gene lost 2 bases and the J gene lost 3 bases, with 10 bases spanning the gap. CDR3 length: 15 amino acids.